A single sample is the source of the 9 T cell receptor beta chains below, sequenced in a study of early T cells in non-severe SARS-CoV-2 infection. TCRdb analysed the 5' RACE reads with MiXCR anew, one entry per CDR3 protein. There are 75,000 to 80,000 distinct CDR3 sequences in the sample; less than 20% occur only once, and roughly 12% lies in the top ten. Source material: whole blood. These receptors were collected from an adult who was a healthcare worker with PCR-confirmed SARS-CoV-2 infection or an uninfected control (not recorded which).

This clonotype was detected only a few times. V and J are TRBV24-1 and TRBJ2-1, with 10 bases aligning to TRBD2. Germline V CDR1 and CDR2: KGHDR, SFDVKD. The J segment lost 7 bases and the V segment lost 8 bases, leaving 13 bases of the junction unmatched. There are 16 residues in the CDR3. CDR3 nucleotides: TGTGCCACCAAGGGCTCTAGCGGGGGCGAGGCAAATGAGCAGTTCTTC. Its translation: CATKGSSGGEANEQFF.

This clonotype has more than one count but fewer than ten. V gene TRBV4-3 combines with J gene TRBJ2-2; D is possibly TRBD2 (6 bases). CDR1 LGHNA and CDR2 YSLEER come from the germline V gene. This CDR3 has 19 residues. Trimming cost V 0 bases and J 4 bases, with 21 bases left between them. The CDR3 reads CASSQDLEGGVGSTGELFF. Written as DNA, the CDR3 is TGCGCCAGCAGCCAAGATCTCGAGGGAGGTGTAGGAAGCACCGGGGAGCTGTTTTTT.

The chain uses TRBV28 and TRBJ1-1; TRBD1 might be the D (5 bases). In germline, CDR1 is MDHEN, CDR2 SYDVKM. Trimming took off 1 base at V and 7 bases at J, with 16 bases between the two ends. CDR3 length: 15 residues. The CDR3 coding sequence is TGTGCCAGCAGTTTATACGGCAGGGTGGCGAGTGAAGCTTTCTTT. Translation: CASSLYGRVASEAFF.

CDR3 DNA: TGTGCCAGCAGCCAACTTTTGACAGGGGCATTAGCCAAAAACATTCAGTACTTC. This gives the protein CASSQLLTGALAKNIQYF. The chain uses TRBV27 and TRBJ2-4; TRBD1 matches 8 bases. In germline, CDR1 is MNHEY, CDR2 SMNVEV (reference sequence). Germline trimming cut 6 bases from V and 0 bases from J; bases unmatched to any gene: 13. This CDR3 has 18 amino acids.

This clonotype was seen a few times. J is TRBJ1-2 and V is TRBV6-6; TRBD1 matches at 9 bases. CDR3 length equals 19 residues. Germline V gene sequence: CDR1 MNHNY, CDR2 SVGAGI (reference sequence). With V trimmed by 5 bases and J by 0 bases, 16 bases remained unmatched. The CDR3 protein is CASSPNYPGQGSTNYGYTF. CDR3 sequence (DNA): TGTGCCAGCAGTCCTAATTATCCGGGACAGGGTTCCACTAACTATGGCTACACCTTC.

The table lists this clonotype with many counts. CDR3: CASSQGEHNQPQHF. The DNA of the CDR3 is TGTGCCAGCAGCCAAGGTGAACACAATCAGCCCCAGCATTTT. This chain connects TRBV3-1 to TRBJ1-5; D gene uncertain. Germline loops: CDR1 LGHDT, CDR2 YNNKEL (reference sequence). The CDR3 runs to 14 residues. The V end lost 1 base, the J end lost 3 bases, and 7 bases lay between the germline ends.

The rearrangement links TRBV29-1 to TRBJ2-1; D ambiguous. The V gene lost 2 bases and the J gene lost 2 bases, with 10 bases spanning the gap. Germline loops: CDR1 SQVTM, CDR2 ANQGSEA. The CDR3 has 14 amino acids. The CDR3 reads CSVETDMTYNEQFF. The CDR3 DNA sequence: TGCAGCGTTGAAACAGATATGACCTACAATGAGCAGTTCTTC.

The chain is built from TRBV12-3 or TRBV12-4 and TRBJ2-3, with D possibly matching TRBD2 (5 bases). Trimming left V 7 bases short and J 6 bases short, with 11 bases between. The CDR3 runs to 12 residues. The CDR3 nucleotides read TGTGCCAGCACCCCGGGGTCGGATACGCAGTATTTT. This encodes CASTPGSDTQYF.

CDR3 protein: CASSVDLGALGGEYIQYF. The CDR3 DNA is TGTGCCAGCAGCGTAGATCTGGGGGCCTTGGGAGGAGAGTACATTCAGTACTTC. This sequence joins TRBV9 and TRBJ2-4; D may correspond to TRBD1 or TRBD2 (6 bases each). The CDR3 contains 18 residues. CDR1 and CDR2 from the germline V gene are SGDLS and YYNGEE. The V and J ends lost 0 bases and 8 bases respectively, with 24 bases between them.